Below, one T cell receptor beta chain is given with its context. The method was immunoSEQ multiplex PCR; TCRdb's version includes in-frame clones alone and lacks a portion of them. In the table there are 20,000 or so clones, roughly 90% of which are singletons. This specimen comes from a study of T cell changes during pregnancy in multiple sclerosis. The CDR3 runs 15 residues. J gave up 1 base and V 0 bases, and 1 base lay outside the gene matches. Germline V CDR1 and CDR2: MNHEY, SMNVEV (reference sequence). The sequencing here drew on CD8+ T cells from peripheral blood mononuclear cells, taken in the third trimester of pregnancy. The chain carries TRBV27 and TRBJ1-1; the match to TRBD1 covers 8 bases. This TCR was sampled from a female donor in good health, enrolled as a control in a pregnancy study. In DNA, the CDR3 is TGTGCCAGCAGTTTATCGGGGACAGGGAACACTGAAGCTTTCTTT. This translates into CASSLSGTGNTEAFF.